This paragraph reports one T cell receptor (beta chain). What it binds is not known. This sample was included in a study of cytomegalovirus exposure and HLA in healthy donors. Study-level findings and limits: In presence/absence analyses, roughly uniform sequencing depth across donors was assumed. Cytomegalovirus association was assigned to about 150 TCR beta chains. It is likely that the observed cluster of highly shared sequence variants was a sequencing artifact.

Germline V gives CDR1 MNHNY, CDR2 SVGAGI (reference sequence). Trimming took 2 bases from V and 4 from J; bases not matched to a gene: 7. The CDR3 is 15 residues long. Each donor was nominally healthy when sampled (though unrecorded immune exposures were likely). The PCR employed 60 Vbeta primers together with 13 Jbeta primers. The table came from immunoSEQ multiplex PCR; TCRdb's copy has only in-frame clones and leaves some out. The sample holds fewer than 200,000 clones, around 90% seen once. This TCR was sampled from a boy between 2 and 15 years old in good health and CMV-seronegative. Sequencing was done on a sample of PBMCs. The V and J genes are TRBV6-6 and TRBJ1-2; 7 nucleotides agree with TRBD1. This CDR3 is CASSYKGGRFYGYTF. CDR3 sequence (DNA): TGTGCCAGCAGTTACAAAGGGGGCAGATTCTATGGCTACACCTTC.